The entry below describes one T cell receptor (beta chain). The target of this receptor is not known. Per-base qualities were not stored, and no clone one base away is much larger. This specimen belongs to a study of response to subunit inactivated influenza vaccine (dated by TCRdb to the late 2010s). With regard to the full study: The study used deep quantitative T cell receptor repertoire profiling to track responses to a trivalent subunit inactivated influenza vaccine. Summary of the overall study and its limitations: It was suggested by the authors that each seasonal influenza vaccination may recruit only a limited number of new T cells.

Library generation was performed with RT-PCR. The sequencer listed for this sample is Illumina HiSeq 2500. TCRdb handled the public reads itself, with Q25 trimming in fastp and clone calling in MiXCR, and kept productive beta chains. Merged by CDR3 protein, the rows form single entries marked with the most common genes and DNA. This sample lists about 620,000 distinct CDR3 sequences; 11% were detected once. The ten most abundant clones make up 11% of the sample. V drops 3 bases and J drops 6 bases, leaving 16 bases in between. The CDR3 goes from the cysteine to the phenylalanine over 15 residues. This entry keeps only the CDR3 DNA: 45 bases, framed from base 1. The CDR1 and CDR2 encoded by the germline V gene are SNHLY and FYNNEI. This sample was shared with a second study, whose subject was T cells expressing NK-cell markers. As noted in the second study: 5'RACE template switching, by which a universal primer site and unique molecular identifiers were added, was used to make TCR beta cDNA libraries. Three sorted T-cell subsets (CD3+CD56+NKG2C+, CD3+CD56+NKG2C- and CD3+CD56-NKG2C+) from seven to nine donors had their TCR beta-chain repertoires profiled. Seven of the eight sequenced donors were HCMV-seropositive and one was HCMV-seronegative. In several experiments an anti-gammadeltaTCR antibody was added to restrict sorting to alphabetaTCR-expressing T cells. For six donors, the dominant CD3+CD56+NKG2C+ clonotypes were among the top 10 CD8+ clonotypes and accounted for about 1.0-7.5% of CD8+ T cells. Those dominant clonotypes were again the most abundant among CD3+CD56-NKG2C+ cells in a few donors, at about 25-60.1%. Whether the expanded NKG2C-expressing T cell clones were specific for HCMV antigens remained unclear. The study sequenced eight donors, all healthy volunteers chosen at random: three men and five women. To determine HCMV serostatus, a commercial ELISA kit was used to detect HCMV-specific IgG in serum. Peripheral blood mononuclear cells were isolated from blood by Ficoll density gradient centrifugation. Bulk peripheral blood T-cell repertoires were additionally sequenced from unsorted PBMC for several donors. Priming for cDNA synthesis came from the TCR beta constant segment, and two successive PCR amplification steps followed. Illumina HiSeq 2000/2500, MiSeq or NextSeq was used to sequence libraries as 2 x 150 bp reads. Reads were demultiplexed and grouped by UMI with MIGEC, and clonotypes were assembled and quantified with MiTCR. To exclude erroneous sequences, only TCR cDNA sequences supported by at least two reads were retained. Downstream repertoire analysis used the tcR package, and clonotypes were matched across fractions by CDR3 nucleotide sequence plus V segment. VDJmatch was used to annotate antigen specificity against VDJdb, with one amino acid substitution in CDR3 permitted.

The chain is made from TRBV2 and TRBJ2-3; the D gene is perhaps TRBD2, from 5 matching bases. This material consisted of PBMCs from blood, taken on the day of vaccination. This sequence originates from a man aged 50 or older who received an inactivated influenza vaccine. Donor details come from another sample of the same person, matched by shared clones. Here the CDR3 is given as CASSERVGIGDTQYF. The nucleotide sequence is TGTGCCAGCAGTGAGAGGGTGGGAATCGGGGATACGCAGTATTTT.